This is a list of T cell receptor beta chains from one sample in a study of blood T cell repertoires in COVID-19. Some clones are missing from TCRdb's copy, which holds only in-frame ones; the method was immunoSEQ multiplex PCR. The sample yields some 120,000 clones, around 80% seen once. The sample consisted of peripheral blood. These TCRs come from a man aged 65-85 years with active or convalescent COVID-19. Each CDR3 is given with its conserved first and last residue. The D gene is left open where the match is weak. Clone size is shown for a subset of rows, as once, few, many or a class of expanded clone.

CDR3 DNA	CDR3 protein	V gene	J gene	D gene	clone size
TGTGCCAGCAGCGCCCGTGGGACTAGCGGGGCCTACGAGCAGTACTTC	CASSARGTSGAYEQYF	TRBV9	TRBJ2-7	TRBD2	-
TGTGCCAGCAGTTTATCGGCAAGGGGGCGCCGTAATTCACCCCTCCACTTT	CASSLSARGRRNSPLHF	TRBV27	TRBJ1-6	TRBD1	-
TGTGCCAGCAGTGAAAACAGGGGATGGGAGACCCAGTACTTC	CASSENRGWETQYF	TRBV2	TRBJ2-5	TRBD1	-
TGTGCCAGCAGTTTCGGGGGGGGCTATGGCTACACCTTC	CASSFGGGYGYTF	TRBV12-3/TRBV12-4	TRBJ1-2	-	-
TGTGCCAGCAGCGTATTTGACTTTGATTCACCCCTCCACTTT	CASSVFDFDSPLHF	TRBV9	TRBJ1-6	-	-
TGTGCCAGCAGCCAAGTGCTAGTATCTGGAAACACCATATATTTT	CASSQVLVSGNTIYF	TRBV3-1/TRBV3-2	TRBJ1-3	-	once
TGTGCCAGCAGCTTAGATACCCAGTCCTATGGCTACACCTTC	CASSLDTQSYGYTF	TRBV7-9	TRBJ1-2	-	once
TGTGCCAGCAGCCAAGGACAGGGAAAAGGAGAGACCCAGTACTTC	CASSQGQGKGETQYF	TRBV11-3	TRBJ2-5	TRBD1	-
TGTGCCAGCAGCACCAGGTTCGAGCAGTACTTC	CASSTRFEQYF	TRBV6-5	TRBJ2-7	-	-
TGTGCCAGTAGTCCCACGGGACAGGGGTCTGAAAAACTGTTTTTT	CASSPTGQGSEKLFF	TRBV19	TRBJ1-4	TRBD1	-
TGCGCCAGCAGCCCACAGGGAGGGGATAGCAATCAGCCCCAGCATTTT	CASSPQGGDSNQPQHF	TRBV5-1	TRBJ1-5	-	-
TGTGCCAGCAGCTTAATAAACAGTGGCTACACCTTC	CASSLINSGYTF	TRBV5-6	TRBJ1-2	-	-
TGTGCCTGGACTACAGGGGGTGGGGATCAGCCCCAGCATTTT	CAWTTGGGDQPQHF	TRBV30	TRBJ1-5	TRBD1	-
TGTGCCAGCAGCTTAAACCCTGACTCGGGAATTTCACCCCTCCACTTT	CASSLNPDSGISPLHF	TRBV7-3	TRBJ1-6	-	-
TGCGCCAGCAGTGAGTCCGTTCAGCCCCAGCATTTT	CASSESVQPQHF	TRBV10-2	TRBJ1-5	-	-
TGTGCCAGTAGCCTCTCGAGGGGGAGTCAAGAGACCCAGTACTTC	CASSLSRGSQETQYF	TRBV19	TRBJ2-5	-	-
TGTGCCAGCAGCTTAGAAGGGGGACAGGGAGTTGACACTGAAGCTTTCTTT	CASSLEGGQGVDTEAFF	TRBV7-9	TRBJ1-1	TRBD1	few
TGCGCCAGCATCGGTGACCGTTCCGGGACTGAAGCTTTCTTT	CASIGDRSGTEAFF	TRBV5-1	TRBJ1-1	-	-
TGTGCCAGTAGTGCGGGACAGGAGATTTATGGCTACACCTTC	CASSAGQEIYGYTF	TRBV19	TRBJ1-2	TRBD1	-
TGTGCCAGCAGCTTAGTTCATGATACGCAGTATTTT	CASSLVHDTQYF	TRBV7-9	TRBJ2-3	-	many
TGTGCCAGCTCCCCGGGAAAAGATACGCAGTATTTT	CASSPGKDTQYF	TRBV18	TRBJ2-3	-	-
TGTGCCTGGAGCCGATCTGACAAGTACTATGGCTACACCTTC	CAWSRSDKYYGYTF	TRBV30	TRBJ1-2	-	-
TGTGCCAGCAGCACCTTTCAAGCCGAAAAACTGTTTTTT	CASSTFQAEKLFF	TRBV16	TRBJ1-4	-	-
TGTGCCAGCAGCGTCGACACAGTAGTCGGCTACACCTTC	CASSVDTVVGYTF	TRBV9	TRBJ1-2	-	-
TGTGCCAGCAGTTTCGGGGGGGGTTACCCCTCTGGGGCCAACGTCCTGACTTTC	CASSFGGGYPSGANVLTF	TRBV28	TRBJ2-6	TRBD2	-
TGTGCCAGCAGCTTAGGTGGGGGCGGCGGCGGGAATGAGCAGTTCTTC	CASSLGGGGGGNEQFF	TRBV7-9	TRBJ2-1	-	-
TGTGCCAGCAGCTTAGGCAGGGGAGGCTACACCTTC	CASSLGRGGYTF	TRBV7-9	TRBJ1-2	-	-
TGTGCCAGCAGCTTAGTCGGTAGCGGGGGGCCACGGGAGACCCAGTACTTC	CASSLVGSGGPRETQYF	TRBV7-2	TRBJ2-5	TRBD2	-
TGTGCCAGCACCCCGGGACAGGGGGCGTGGGAGCAGTACTTC	CASTPGQGAWEQYF	TRBV19	TRBJ2-7	TRBD1	-
TGTGCCAGCAGCATGACAGGAGAAGCTTTCTTT	CASSMTGEAFF	TRBV11-3	TRBJ1-1	-	few
TGCGCCAGCAGTGAGGGGCTAGCGGGACTCGATGAGCAGTTCTTC	CASSEGLAGLDEQFF	TRBV10-1	TRBJ2-1	TRBD2	-
TGTGCCAGCAGTTACGCCACGGACAGGGGAGGTCACGAGCAGTACTTC	CASSYATDRGGHEQYF	TRBV6-5	TRBJ2-7	TRBD1	-
TGTGCCAGCAGTATCAGGACCAAAGCGGGGACTGAAGCTTTCTTT	CASSIRTKAGTEAFF	TRBV27	TRBJ1-1	-	once
TGCGCCAGCAGCTTGGGGGAGAATAACTATGGCTACACCTTC	CASSLGENNYGYTF	TRBV5-1	TRBJ1-2	-	-
TGTGCCAGCTCACCACAAGGGGCTGGAAACACCATATATTTT	CASSPQGAGNTIYF	TRBV18	TRBJ1-3	-	-
TGTGCCAGCAGCTTAGGGGAGACAGGGTACACTGAAGCTTTCTTT	CASSLGETGYTEAFF	TRBV11-2	TRBJ1-1	TRBD1	-
TGTGCCAGTATCCCCCAGGGGAATAGCAATCAGCCCCAGCATTTT	CASIPQGNSNQPQHF	TRBV19	TRBJ1-5	-	-
TGTGCCACCAGCAGGGGGAGGGGGGGTCTCTACAATGAGCAGTTCTTC	CATSRGRGGLYNEQFF	TRBV15	TRBJ2-1	-	-
TGTGCCAGCAGCCCCTCGGTGACTTCCCCGATTCGTGAGCAGTTCTTC	CASSPSVTSPIREQFF	TRBV27	TRBJ2-1	-	-
TGCGCCAGCAGCTTCTCAGGACTAGCGGGAGCCCAGGAGACCCAGTACTTC	CASSFSGLAGAQETQYF	TRBV5-1	TRBJ2-5	TRBD2	once
TGTGCCAGCAGCAAGACAAGGGGATACGAGCAGTACTTC	CASSKTRGYEQYF	TRBV7-2	TRBJ2-7	-	once
TGTGCCAGCAGTTACAAACAGGAAGGGGCCAACGTCCTGACTTTC	CASSYKQEGANVLTF	TRBV6-7	TRBJ2-6	-	once
TGCGCCAGCAGCCAAGTAATGTCGGGGGAAACTGAAGCTTTCTTT	CASSQVMSGETEAFF	TRBV4-1	TRBJ1-1	-	-
TGTGCCAGCAGTAATGGACAGGTCTCGGGTGAAAAACTGTTTTTT	CASSNGQVSGEKLFF	TRBV6-5	TRBJ1-4	TRBD1	-
TGTGCCAGCAGTTCCCTCCCCTTGGGGTCGGGGTTCGAGCAGTACTTC	CASSSLPLGSGFEQYF	TRBV2	TRBJ2-7	-	-
TGCGCCAGCAGCTTGGCCACGGGGCTAGCGGGAGGAAATGAGCAGTTCTTC	CASSLATGLAGGNEQFF	TRBV5-1	TRBJ2-1	TRBD2	-
TGCGCCAGCAGCCAACCCGGGACAAACTACAATGAGCAGTTCTTC	CASSQPGTNYNEQFF	TRBV4-1	TRBJ2-1	-	-
TGTGCCAGCAGCGGTCCCTCCGAGGCGGGTAATGAAAAACTGTTTTTT	CASSGPSEAGNEKLFF	TRBV9	TRBJ1-4	-	-
TGCGCCAGCAGCCAAGATGGACAGTTCTACAATGAGCAGTTCTTC	CASSQDGQFYNEQFF	TRBV4-1	TRBJ2-1	-	once
TGTGCCAGCAGGTCCGAGGGACAGGGGGGTCAGCCCCAGCATTTT	CASRSEGQGGQPQHF	TRBV6-5	TRBJ1-5	TRBD1	few
TGTGCCAGTAGTATAGGACAGATAAACACTGAAGCTTTCTTT	CASSIGQINTEAFF	TRBV19	TRBJ1-1	-	few
TGTGCCAGCAGCCCCAGACAGGGGGCGGACGGCTACACCTTC	CASSPRQGADGYTF	TRBV5-4	TRBJ1-2	TRBD1	-
TGTGCCATCAGTGAGTCGCAACAGGGTAGTGGCTACACCTTC	CAISESQQGSGYTF	TRBV10-3	TRBJ1-2	-	-
TGTGCCACAGGGAGGGCGGGAGTGCGCCCAGATACGCAGTATTTT	CATGRAGVRPDTQYF	TRBV5-4	TRBJ2-3	TRBD2	-
TGCGCCAGCAGCCTGGGACAATCCTACGAGCAGTACTTC	CASSLGQSYEQYF	TRBV5-1	TRBJ2-7	-	-
TGCAGCGTTGAAACGACAGGGACCTACGAGCAGTACTTC	CSVETTGTYEQYF	TRBV29-1	TRBJ2-7	TRBD1	-
TGTGCCAGCAGGACGACGGGGGACTACGAGCAGTACTTC	CASRTTGDYEQYF	TRBV28	TRBJ2-7	-	-
TGTGCCAGCTCGAGTAGCGGGATGGTAAATGAGCAGTTCTTC	CASSSSGMVNEQFF	TRBV2	TRBJ2-1	TRBD2	-
TGTGCCAGCAGCTCCACAGGGAGCTCCTACAATGAGCAGTTCTTC	CASSSTGSSYNEQFF	TRBV7-2	TRBJ2-1	-	-